These 30 T cell receptor beta chains were all obtained from the same sample, sequenced in a study of monozygotic twins with inflammatory bowel disease. TCRdb reanalyzed the 5' RACE reads and collapses them to one entry per CDR3 protein, without DNA. This sample's clone table lists 300,000 to 350,000 distinct CDR3 sequences. Sequenced input: blood. All receptors come from a human donor with ulcerative colitis or Crohn's disease, or a healthy co-twin of an affected twin (not recorded which).

The chain recombines TRBV7-2 with TRBJ2-1; the D call of TRBD1 rests on TCRdb alone, since no DNA is present to check it. The CDR3 sequence is 17 residues long. CDR1 is SGHTA and CDR2 is FQGNSA in the germline V gene. Here the CDR3 reads CASSRLGDRGLLNEQFF.

The rearrangement uses TRBV20-1 and TRBJ2-1; TCRdb indicates TRBD2, and absent DNA this call remains unverified. The CDR3 consists of 17 residues. Germline CDR1 is DFQATT and CDR2 is SNEGSKA (reference sequence). CDR3 region: CSARDRVTSRTYNEQFF.

The J gene is TRBJ2-5, the V gene TRBV20-1; absent DNA, TCRdb's TRBD2 call cannot be checked. The CDR3 length is 15 residues. Germline V CDR1 and CDR2: DFQATT, SNEGSKA (reference sequence). CDR3 in amino acids: CSARESRRVKETQYF.

This sequence joins TRBV28 and TRBJ2-7; TCRdb's D call, TRBD2, is unchecked because there is no DNA. CDR3 length equals 16 residues. The V gene's germline CDR1 is MDHEN and CDR2 SYDVKM. This CDR3 is CASGRTSGGIYYEQYF.

The chain has TRBV30 and TRBJ2-2; TCRdb reports TRBD1, a call that lacks DNA to check it against. Germline V gives CDR1 GTSNPN, CDR2 SVGIG (reference sequence). The CDR3 has 14 residues. The CDR3 loop reads CAWERGLGTGELFF.

V gene TRBV15 combines with J gene TRBJ2-7; TCRdb reports TRBD1, a call that lacks DNA to check it against. This CDR3 has 13 residues. The V gene's germline CDR1 is LNHNV and CDR2 YYDKDF (reference sequence). The CDR3 loop reads CATSTGTGGEQYF.

The CDR3 sequence: CASSQETNRAGANVLTF. V usage is TRBV4-3 and J usage is TRBJ2-6; absent DNA, TCRdb's TRBD1 call cannot be checked. In germline, CDR1 is LGHNA, CDR2 YSLEER. This CDR3 has 17 amino acids.

The V call is TRBV27, the J call TRBJ2-4. Germline V lookup: CDR1 MNHEY, CDR2 SMNVEV (reference sequence). The CDR3 spans 14 residues. The CDR3 here is CASSLVVAKNIQYF.

J is TRBJ1-2 and V is TRBV28; the TRBD1 assignment by TCRdb is unverifiable without DNA. From germline, CDR1 is MDHEN and CDR2 SYDVKM. This CDR3 has 14 residues. CDR3 amino acids: CASSTPHRGYGYTF.

The rearrangement links TRBV24-1 to TRBJ2-1; checking the TCRdb D call of TRBD2 is not possible without DNA. There are 13 residues in the CDR3. The germline V gene has CDR1 KGHDR and CDR2 SFDVKD. The CDR3 here is CATSEPGLPEQFF.

The chain recombines TRBV7-2 with TRBJ2-5; the D gene TCRdb calls, TRBD1, cannot be checked with no DNA. There are 12 residues in the CDR3. Germline values: CDR1 SGHTA, CDR2 FQGNSA. The CDR3 sequence is CASSRTGTLGYF.

The chain has TRBV25-1 and TRBJ1-3. The CDR3 loop spans 15 amino acids. CDR1 MGHDK and CDR2 SYGVNS come from the germline V gene. CDR3 amino acids: CASSESFDSGNTIYF.

V gene TRBV7-2 combines with J gene TRBJ2-3; TCRdb returns TRBD2, unconfirmable since there is no DNA. The germline V gene encodes CDR1 SGHTA and CDR2 FQGNSA. This CDR3 is 16 amino acids long. CDR3 protein: CASSYRLAGSTDTQYF.

V and J are TRBV6-5 and TRBJ2-7; without DNA, the TCRdb call of TRBD1 cannot be checked. CDR3 length: 15 residues. Germline assignment: CDR1 MNHEY and CDR2 SVGAGI. CDR3 region: CASSYSPEQYYEQYF.

This chain links TRBV10-3 with TRBJ2-3; without DNA, the TCRdb call of TRBD2 cannot be checked. CDR3 length equals 18 residues. Per the germline V gene, CDR1 is ENHRY and CDR2 is SYGVKD. CDR3 sequence: CAISESRGSGGVRDTQYF.

The V gene is TRBV6-1, the J gene TRBJ1-5. The CDR3 is 14 amino acids. CDR1 MNHNS and CDR2 SASEGT come from the germline V gene. The CDR3 loop reads CASAKMGSNQPQHF.

The chain combines TRBV6-1 with TRBJ2-7. The length of the CDR3 is 12 residues. Germline V CDR1 and CDR2: MNHNS, SASEGT. CDR3 residues: CASSERSYEQYF.

The chain carries TRBV20-1 and TRBJ2-3; TCRdb proposes TRBD1, but this gene call is untestable without DNA. The CDR3 runs 16 residues. Germline lookup yields CDR1 DFQATT and CDR2 SNEGSKA (reference sequence). CDR3 loop: CSARDFLRQGTDTQYF.

This chain uses TRBV6-1 with TRBJ2-7; the D call of TRBD1 rests on TCRdb alone, since no DNA is present to check it. This CDR3 comprises 13 residues. CDR1 and CDR2 from the germline V gene are MNHNS and SASEGT. The CDR3 sequence: CASSGSLRGEQYF.

The J gene is TRBJ1-1, the V gene TRBV29-1; lacking DNA, the TRBD1 call made by TCRdb goes unchecked. CDR1 is SQVTM and CDR2 is ANQGSEA in the germline V gene. This CDR3 comprises 14 residues. CDR3 amino acids: CSVAPGTGATEAFF.

The chain has TRBV4-1 and TRBJ2-3. Germline V gives CDR1 MGHRA, CDR2 YSYEKL. The CDR3 covers 14 residues. CDR3 sequence: CASSQDSGTDTQYF.

The V call is TRBV28, the J call TRBJ1-1; TCRdb returns TRBD1, unconfirmable since there is no DNA. Germline-derived CDR1 and CDR2 are MDHEN and SYDVKM. The CDR3 is made up of 14 amino acids. CDR3 amino acids: CASRPDSWGTEAFF. The full variable domain, rest sourced from reference TRBV28 and TRBJ1-1, is DVKVTQSSRYLVKRTGEKVFLECVQDMDHENMFWYRQDPGLGLRLIYFSYDVKMKEKGDIPEGYSVSREKKERFSLILESASTNQTSMYLCASRPDSWGTEAFFGQGTRLTVV.

The chain combines TRBV7-8 with TRBJ2-7. The CDR3 totals 14 residues. Germline lookup yields CDR1 SGHVS and CDR2 FQNEAQ. CDR3 loop: CASSLSVSSYEQYF.

This chain joins TRBV5-1 and TRBJ1-1. Germline assignment: CDR1 SGHRS and CDR2 YFSETQ. The CDR3 covers 14 residues. The chain's CDR3 is CASNPLKGGTEAFF.

The chain couples TRBV20-1 to TRBJ2-3; TCRdb calls TRBD2, which cannot be checked without DNA. Germline values: CDR1 DFQATT, CDR2 SNEGSKA (reference sequence). The CDR3 length is 13 residues. The CDR3 here is CSPRGGRTDTQYF.

The V gene is TRBV7-3, the J gene TRBJ2-1; the TCRdb D gene call, TRBD1, has no DNA to confirm it. Looked up from germline, CDR1 is SGHTA and CDR2 is FQGTGA. This CDR3 is built from 14 residues. The CDR3 region is CASSLPGGYNEQFF.

The chain has TRBV7-2 and TRBJ1-1; TCRdb's D gene call, TRBD1, goes unchecked for lack of DNA. Germline-derived CDR1 and CDR2 are SGHTA and FQGNSA. The CDR3 length is 12 residues. The CDR3 spells CASSTYQGKALF.

The V call is TRBV20-1, the J call TRBJ1-1. The length of the CDR3 is 12 residues. Germline-derived CDR1 and CDR2 are DFQATT and SNEGSKA (reference sequence). CDR3 amino acids: CSAKGGSTEAFF.

The chain is built from TRBV4-1 and TRBJ1-1; the D gene TCRdb calls, TRBD1, cannot be checked with no DNA. This CDR3 is 14 amino acids long. Germline V CDR1 and CDR2: MGHRA, YSYEKL. CDR3 residues: CASSKQGSDTEAFF.

The chain employs TRBV5-1 and TRBJ2-5; TCRdb's D gene call, TRBD2, goes unchecked for lack of DNA. From germline, CDR1 is SGHRS and CDR2 YFSETQ. This CDR3 is built from 16 residues. The CDR3 spells CASSLTSGGEQETQYF.